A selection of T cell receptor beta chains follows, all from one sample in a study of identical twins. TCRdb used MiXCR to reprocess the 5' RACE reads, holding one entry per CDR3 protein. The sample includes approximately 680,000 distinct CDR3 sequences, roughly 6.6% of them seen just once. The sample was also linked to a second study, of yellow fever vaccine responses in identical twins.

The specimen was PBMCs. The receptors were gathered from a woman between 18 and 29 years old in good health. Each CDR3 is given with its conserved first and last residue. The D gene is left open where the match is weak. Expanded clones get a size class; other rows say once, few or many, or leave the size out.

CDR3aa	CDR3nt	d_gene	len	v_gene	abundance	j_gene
CASSLPRGSGRPGELFF	TGTGCCAGCAGTCTGCCCCGGGGTAGCGGGAGACCCGGGGAGCTGTTTTTT	TRBD2	17	TRBV2	.	TRBJ2-2
CASSPHGGSYEQYF	TGTGCCAGCAGTCCCCACGGGGGGTCCTACGAGCAGTACTTC	TRBD2	14	TRBV6-1	few	TRBJ2-7
CATSRDRGVGEQFF	TGTGCCACCAGCAGAGATCGGGGGGTTGGTGAGCAGTTCTTC	TRBD2	14	TRBV15	.	TRBJ2-1
CSALGLAGEVGGELFF	TGCAGTGCCCTTGGACTAGCGGGAGAGGTCGGCGGGGAGCTGTTTTTT	TRBD2	16	TRBV20-1	.	TRBJ2-2
CASSPRHWTNYNEQFF	TGTGCCAGCAGCCCCCGACACTGGACGAACTACAATGAGCAGTTCTTC	.	16	TRBV7-3	.	TRBJ2-1
CASSLGASLLEQFF	TGTGCCAGCAGTTTAGGGGCTAGTTTACTTGAGCAGTTCTTC	.	14	TRBV12-3/TRBV12-4	many	TRBJ2-1
CASSGGTGRSGANILTF	TGTGCCAGTAGTGGGGGGACAGGACGCTCTGGGGCCAACATCCTGACTTTC	TRBD1	17	TRBV19	.	TRBJ2-6
CASSVAGQGASEQYF	TGTGCCAGCAGCGTAGCGGGACAGGGTGCCTCCGAGCAGTACTTC	TRBD1	15	TRBV9	.	TRBJ2-7
CASRTTDRGYNEKLFF	TGTGCCAGCAGGACGACTGACAGGGGCTATAATGAAAAACTGTTTTTT	TRBD1	16	TRBV6-4	.	TRBJ1-4
CASSLAPGDTNDQFF	TGCGCCAGCAGCTTGGCCCCTGGGGACACCAATGATCAGTTCTTC	.	15	TRBV5-1	.	TRBJ2-1
CASSSTGRRLYEQYF	TGTGCCAGCAGCTCCACAGGGAGGAGACTCTACGAGCAGTACTTC	.	15	TRBV14	.	TRBJ2-7
CATGSGANVLTF	TGTGCCACCGGGTCTGGGGCCAACGTCCTGACTTTC	.	12	TRBV7-9	few	TRBJ2-6
CSAKGTSSYNEQFF	TGCAGTGCCAAAGGGACTAGCTCTTACAATGAGCAGTTCTTC	TRBD2	14	TRBV20-1	few	TRBJ2-1
CSAKSSGGQTLTTDTQYF	TGCAGTGCTAAAAGTAGCGGGGGCCAAACTCTTACCACAGATACGCAGTATTTT	TRBD2	18	TRBV20-1	.	TRBJ2-3
CASSPASGGGNTQYF	TGTGCCAGCAGCCCCGCAAGCGGGGGGGGTAATACGCAGTATTTT	TRBD2	15	TRBV11-2	few	TRBJ2-3
CASSSPGPDFSTDTQYF	TGTGCCAGCAGCTCGCCGGGGCCCGATTTTAGCACAGATACGCAGTATTTT	.	17	TRBV5-6	few	TRBJ2-3
CASSPSLGYNYGYTF	TGTGCCAGCAGTCCCTCCCTGGGGTATAACTATGGCTACACCTTC	.	15	TRBV6-1	many	TRBJ1-2
CASSSREGLGGFFEQFF	TGTGCCAGCAGCTCCCGGGAGGGGCTAGGGGGGTTTTTTGAGCAGTTCTTC	TRBD2	17	TRBV7-6	.	TRBJ2-1
CSAREPITGGLAKNIQYF	TGCAGTGCTAGAGAACCCATCACAGGGGGCTTAGCCAAAAACATTCAGTACTTC	TRBD1	18	TRBV20-1	many	TRBJ2-4
CAISQNVNTEAFF	TGTGCCATCAGCCAGAACGTGAACACTGAAGCTTTCTTT	.	13	TRBV10-3	.	TRBJ1-1
CASSEGQGAGLEQFF	TGTGCCAGCAGCGAAGGACAGGGGGCCGGCCTGGAGCAGTTCTTC	TRBD1	15	TRBV28	few	TRBJ2-1
CSVAPPAETQETQYF	TGCAGCGTCGCTCCCCCAGCGGAAACTCAAGAGACCCAGTACTTC	.	15	TRBV29-1	many	TRBJ2-5
CASSLAGGVHNEQFF	TGTGCCAGCAGCTTAGCGGGAGGTGTCCACAATGAGCAGTTCTTC	TRBD2	15	TRBV6-2/TRBV6-3	many	TRBJ2-1
CSVGRDRGNSGANVLTF	TGCAGCGTAGGCCGGGACAGGGGGAACTCTGGGGCCAACGTCCTGACTTTC	TRBD1	17	TRBV29-1	many	TRBJ2-6
CASSYSADRASYNEQFF	TGTGCCAGCAGTTACTCGGCTGACAGGGCTTCCTACAATGAGCAGTTCTTC	TRBD1	17	TRBV6-5	.	TRBJ2-1
CASSWGYGEQFF	TGTGCCAGCAGTTGGGGTTACGGTGAGCAGTTCTTC	.	12	TRBV25-1	few	TRBJ2-1
CASHPGGVLGANTEAFF	TGTGCCAGTCACCCGGGGGGCGTTTTGGGGGCGAACACTGAAGCTTTCTTT	.	17	TRBV6-2/TRBV6-3	.	TRBJ1-1
CSVTSRANTGELFF	TGCAGTGTCACCTCTAGGGCGAACACCGGGGAGCTGTTTTTT	.	14	TRBV20-1	once	TRBJ2-2
CASSFTSGVTGELFF	TGTGCCAGCAGCTTTACTAGCGGAGTAACCGGGGAGCTGTTTTTT	TRBD2	15	TRBV5-4	few	TRBJ2-2
CASRSTHLDRGRDQPQHF	TGTGCCAGCAGATCCACTCACCTGGACAGGGGGCGGGATCAGCCCCAGCATTTT	TRBD1	18	TRBV28	.	TRBJ1-5
CASSFGGQQGETQYF	TGTGCCAGCAGCTTTGGGGGCCAACAGGGGGAGACCCAGTACTTC	TRBD1	15	TRBV7-9	.	TRBJ2-5
CASSEPGQASPLHF	TGTGCCAGCAGTGAACCGGGACAAGCTTCACCCCTCCACTTT	.	14	TRBV2	.	TRBJ1-6
CASSSWSGGDPRTDTQYF	TGTGCCAGCAGTTCTTGGTCCGGGGGGGACCCTCGCACAGATACGCAGTATTTT	TRBD2	18	TRBV25-1	few	TRBJ2-3
CASNRVGNTEAFF	TGTGCCAGCAACAGGGTGGGTAACACTGAAGCTTTCTTT	.	13	TRBV6-1	.	TRBJ1-1
CASNRGSGETQYF	TGTGCCAGCAACCGCGGGAGCGGAGAGACCCAGTACTTC	TRBD2	13	TRBV3-1	.	TRBJ2-5
CASSQDRATNSPLHF	TGTGCCAGCAGCCAAGACAGGGCAACCAATTCACCCCTCCACTTT	.	15	TRBV3-1	.	TRBJ1-6
CASSPPGLAGWMSQETQYF	TGTGCCAGCTCACCGCCGGGACTAGCGGGATGGATGTCACAAGAGACCCAGTACTTC	TRBD2	19	TRBV18	.	TRBJ2-5
CASSGSLDIQYF	TGTGCCAGCAGTGGAAGCCTGGACATTCAGTACTTC	.	12	TRBV2	few	TRBJ2-4
CSASPMVLSSTDTQYF	TGCAGTGCTTCGCCCATGGTATTGTCTAGCACAGATACGCAGTATTTT	.	16	TRBV20-1	few	TRBJ2-3
CASKPGQGGYNTEAFF	TGTGCCAGCAAGCCGGGACAGGGTGGGTATAACACTGAAGCTTTCTTT	TRBD1	16	TRBV7-9	few	TRBJ1-1
CASSSSLQSYEQYF	TGTGCCAGCAGCTCCTCACTACAATCCTACGAGCAGTACTTC	.	14	TRBV7-3	.	TRBJ2-7
CATGDRGNTEAFF	TGTGCCACAGGGGACAGGGGGAACACTGAAGCTTTCTTT	TRBD1	13	TRBV10-3	.	TRBJ1-1
CATSVSGRGYNEQFF	TGTGCCACCAGTGTTAGCGGGAGGGGCTACAATGAGCAGTTCTTC	TRBD2	15	TRBV24-1	many	TRBJ2-1
CASSNQTGGYSNQPQHF	TGTGCCAGCAGCAACCAAACAGGGGGCTATAGCAATCAGCCCCAGCATTTT	.	17	TRBV21-1	few	TRBJ1-5
CASSLDWSGYTF	TGTGCCAGCAGTTTAGACTGGAGTGGCTACACCTTC	.	12	TRBV12-3/TRBV12-4	few	TRBJ1-2
CASSLVGIENNEQFF	TGTGCCAGCAGTTTAGTAGGAATCGAGAACAATGAGCAGTTCTTC	.	15	TRBV12-3/TRBV12-4	.	TRBJ2-1
CASSYSGQMITGELFF	TGTGCCAGCAGTTATTCGGGACAGATGATCACCGGGGAGCTGTTTTTT	TRBD1	16	TRBV6-5	many	TRBJ2-2
CASSSGRLIGGPYEQYF	TGTGCCAGCAGCTCTGGGAGGCTAATAGGGGGCCCCTACGAGCAGTACTTC	.	17	TRBV12-3/TRBV12-4	.	TRBJ2-7
CASSKGGRSPLHF	TGTGCCAGCAGCAAAGGAGGCCGATCACCCCTCCACTTT	.	13	TRBV21-1	many	TRBJ1-6
CASSLGAAMKIDEQFF	TGCGCCAGCAGCTTGGGGGCGGCAATGAAGATCGATGAGCAGTTCTTC	.	16	TRBV5-1	few	TRBJ2-1
CASSLAFTNTDTQYF	TGTGCCAGCAGCTTAGCGTTCACTAACACAGATACGCAGTATTTT	.	15	TRBV7-8	.	TRBJ2-3
CASSFGLAYTDTQYF	TGTGCCAGCAGTTTCGGACTAGCCTACACAGATACGCAGTATTTT	TRBD2	15	TRBV12-3/TRBV12-4	few	TRBJ2-3
CASNSDRGGEQFF	TGTGCCAGCAATTCCGACAGGGGTGGTGAGCAGTTCTTC	TRBD1	13	TRBV12-3/TRBV12-4	.	TRBJ2-1
CASSWTDALTEAFF	TGCGCCAGCAGCTGGACCGACGCCCTAACCGAAGCTTTCTTT	.	14	TRBV5-1	many	TRBJ1-1
CASSLGGWGASTDTQYF	TGTGCCAGCAGTTTAGGGGGCTGGGGGGCCAGCACAGATACGCAGTATTTT	.	17	TRBV12-3/TRBV12-4	.	TRBJ2-3
CASSQVNGGRYNEQFF	TGTGCCAGCAGCCAAGTCAACGGCGGGCGTTACAATGAGCAGTTCTTC	.	16	TRBV3-1	.	TRBJ2-1
CASSLSVDNTEAFF	TGCGCCAGCAGCTTGTCGGTGGACAACACTGAAGCTTTCTTT	.	14	TRBV5-1	few	TRBJ1-1
CSAKTSTGWGIGYTF	TGCAGTGCTAAAACTTCGACAGGGTGGGGGATTGGCTACACCTTC	TRBD1	15	TRBV20-1	.	TRBJ1-2
CASSVPAGVSNEQFF	TGTGCCAGCAGTGTTCCAGCGGGAGTAAGCAATGAGCAGTTCTTC	TRBD2	15	TRBV28	many	TRBJ2-1